This T cell receptor beta chain derives from a study of T cell responses to AZD1222 COVID-19 vaccine. Germline V gives CDR1 SGHNT, CDR2 YYREEE (reference sequence). This CDR3 has 16 residues. V gave up 4 bases and J gave up 5 bases, with 20 bases separating them. The assay was immunoSEQ multiplex PCR, and TCRdb's table has in-frame clones only and misses some. The sample records fewer than 75,000 clones, 90% to 95% being singletons. The gene calls are TRBV5-4 and TRBJ2-3; possibly TRBD2 for D (5 bases). The sequence came from an adult who received the MenACWY meningococcal vaccine as a control. The material sequenced was peripheral blood, taken 28 days after the second dose of the MenACWY control vaccine. CDR3 in amino acids: CASSPPGFPGGDTQYF. The CDR3 nucleotides are TGTGCCAGCAGCCCTCCGGGATTCCCCGGTGGAGATACGCAGTATTTT. Filled out from reference TRBV5-4 and TRBJ2-3, the complete variable domain reads ETGVTQSPTHLIKTRGQQVTLRCSSQSGHNTVSWYQQALGQGPQFIFQYYREEENGRGNFPPRFSGLQFPNYSSELNVNALELDDSALYLCASSPPGFPGGDTQYFGPGTRLTVL.